What follows is one TCR beta chain and its context. This clonotype was observed many times. What this receptor recognizes is not known. Base qualities are not recorded, but no much larger clone differs from it by a single base. The data originate from a study of CD8 T cells in ankylosing spondylitis (dated by TCRdb to 2016 to 2017). Describing the broader study: To find TCR variants linked to disease, the study profiled T cell receptor beta repertoires in ankylosing spondylitis patients and healthy donors. The whole study cohort included some 100 healthy donors and 25 or so ankylosing spondylitis patients. Peripheral blood was sampled, and synovial fluid was also collected from ankylosing spondylitis patients. Paper-wide results and their limitations: Some TCR beta motif variants had previously been reported in synovial fluid and blood of reactive arthritis patients, which suggested common disease-initiation mechanisms. The disease-linked clones had a CD8+ phenotype and were found at relatively low frequencies in peripheral blood. According to the report, matched synovial fluid samples from ankylosing spondylitis patients were significantly enriched for the disease-linked clones. Blood from ankylosing spondylitis patients appeared to be characterized by a TCR beta motif made up of several highly homologous amino acid variants.

Sequenced using an Illumina HiSeq 2500. TCR beta libraries were prepared by quantitative 5'-RACE with molecular barcodes. The study's processing was this. To identify disease-linked TCR variants, a new computational method was used, one built on a probabilistic model of VDJ rearrangement. TCRdb handled the public reads itself, with Q25 trimming in fastp and clone calling in MiXCR, and kept productive beta chains. Rows are combined by CDR3 protein, so each entry shows the most common genes and DNA. For this entry, the V and J calls and clone size follow TCRdb and not the study's own pipeline. In this sample the table shows hundreds of thousands of distinct CDR3 sequences, around 24% of which occur a single time. The top ten constitute 5% to 7.5% of the sample. The CDR3 has 15 amino acids, counting the end cysteine and phenylalanine. The read is trimmed to its CDR3 DNA, 45 bases read in frame from base 1. Trimming at the junction amounts to 6 bases on V and 4 bases on J, and the germline ends lie 16 bases apart. Looking up the germline V gene yields CDR1 SGHAT and CDR2 FQNNGV.

The chain is assembled from TRBV11-2 and TRBJ1-3, with TRBD1 tentatively as D gene (5 bases match). The sequence was collected from a male donor with ankylosing spondylitis or in good health (not recorded which). Material: blood, either unsorted or a sorted T cell fraction (not recorded which). The CDR3 region: CASSLRDSRGNTIYF. In nucleotides, the sequence is TGTGCCAGCAGTCTACGAGACAGCAGAGGAAACACCATATATTTT.